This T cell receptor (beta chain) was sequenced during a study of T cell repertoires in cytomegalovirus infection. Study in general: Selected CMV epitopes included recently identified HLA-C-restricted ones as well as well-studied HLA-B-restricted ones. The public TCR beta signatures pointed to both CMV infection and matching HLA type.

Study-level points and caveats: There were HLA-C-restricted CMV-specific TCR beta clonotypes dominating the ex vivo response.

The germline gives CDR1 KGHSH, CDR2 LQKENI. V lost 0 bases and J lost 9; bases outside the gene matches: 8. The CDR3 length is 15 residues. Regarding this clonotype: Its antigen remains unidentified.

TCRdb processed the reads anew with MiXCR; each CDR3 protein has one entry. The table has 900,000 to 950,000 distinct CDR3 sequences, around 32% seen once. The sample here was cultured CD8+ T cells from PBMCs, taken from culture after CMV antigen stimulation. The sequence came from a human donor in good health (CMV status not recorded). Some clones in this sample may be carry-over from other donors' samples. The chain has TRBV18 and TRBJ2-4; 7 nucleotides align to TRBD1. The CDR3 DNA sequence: TGTGCCAGCTCACCACCGGATAGGGGGCAGAGCATTCAGTACTTC. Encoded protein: CASSPPDRGQSIQYF.